Sequencing of this TCR beta chain was carried out in a study of cytomegalovirus exposure and HLA in healthy donors (dated by TCRdb to 2016 to 2017). Regarding the research as a whole: In an earlier analysis of some 610 of the donors, less than 350 Gb of sequence data and 95 million to 130 million unique TCR beta sequences from about 190 million T cells were reported. The study aimed to test whether cataloging public T cell receptors could reveal signatures of past pathogen exposure. In the later analysis, no new phenotypic data were used to find candidate immune exposures; instead, reliance was placed on TCR beta sequences and their occurrence across donors. Because of strong linkage in the cohort, roughly five DR-DQ haplotypes were treated as single units for association and clustering. Every repertoire in the discovery cohort had been generated on one and the same sequencing platform. Typing coverage differed by locus: A, B, C, DRB1 and DQB1 were typed in roughly 620-630 donors, DQA1 in 500 to 550, DPA1 in 600 to 610, and DPB1 in 400 to 490. A later analysis re-analyzed previously published TCR beta repertoires from roughly 600 donors and added high-resolution HLA genotyping to study TCR occurrence patterns. On average, about 240,000 unique TCR beta nucleotide sequences were sequenced per donor among some 420 genotyped donors of the cohort, with roughly 19% of those sequences being non-productive. Of the roughly 410 genotyped donors, more than 75% were placed in the genetic ancestry cluster associated with self-reported Caucasian donors. Along with the roughly 700-subject first cohort, a separate validation cohort of over a hundred different subjects was used. The study combined high-throughput TCR immunosequencing, statistical association of individual TCRs with disease status, and machine learning to predict cytomegalovirus infection status. An early release covering over 500 HLA-typed donors comprised 250 to 350 gigabases of sequencing data and tens of millions of unique TCR sequences. In an earlier analysis of 587 of the donors, high-throughput TCR beta sequencing was used to judge whether each TCR beta V gene segment behaved as functional or pseudogenic. Using immunosequencing, the study profiled T cell repertoires from 500 to 800 subjects and related those repertoires to cytomegalovirus serostatus. Genome-wide SNP genotypes for about 65% of the roughly 700 donors were used in a later genetic analysis, which treated that subset as a discovery cohort. Both class I and class II loci were covered by HLA typing, at four-digit resolution. Donor age, sex, ethnicity and CMV serostatus were compiled alongside the repertoire data. Paper-wide results and their limitations: V-gene and J-gene trimming of TCR beta chains was associated with a missense DCLRE1C variant in a later genetic analysis, and the association was replicated in an independent cohort. A cluster of highly shared sequence variants was judged likely to be a technical artifact of the sequencing pipeline. Compared with equally common non-associated chains, HLA-associated TCR beta chains in a later analysis were more clonally expanded and had lower generation probabilities. Presence/absence analyses assumed roughly uniform sequencing depth across donors, an assumption that may not hold. Most TCR sequences were observed very rarely across donors, whereas some public TCRs were present in many individuals. According to a later analysis, TCR association rates differed among HLA loci, with DRB1 alleles showing the most associated TCRs and HLA-C alleles showing the fewest. Linkage disequilibrium might explain the correlated functional status among segregating V segments, but an unknown experimental factor could not be excluded. In both the original and validation cohorts, the classifier was reported to diagnose cytomegalovirus status with high specificity and sensitivity. In a later analysis, most CMV-associated TCR beta chains were found to appear HLA-restricted, with HLA associations seemingly driven largely by CMV exposure. When HLA alleles, especially DR and DQ, strongly co-occurred, attributing TCR associations to individual alleles was difficult. The cohort was sequenced for TCR beta chains only, and without alpha or paired-chain data the features that could be detected were limited. Because some donors lacked HLA typing at each locus, the association tests relied only on the typed subset. A further reported finding was that TCR beta sequences accurately predicted the HLA-A and HLA-B alleles for most subjects in the first cohort. Some IMGT-functional V segments, including TRBV6-2 and TRBV6-3, could not be distinguished by the 87-base-pair reads and were therefore excluded. In vitro tests confirmed that three of the cytomegalovirus-associated TCR beta chains recognize cytomegalovirus antigens. Broadly in line with IMGT annotations, most TCR beta V segments showed up in productive rearrangements about 90% or about 30% of the time in an earlier analysis of a few hundred of the donors. According to a later genetic analysis, donors in an Asian-associated ancestry cluster had fewer N-insertions in productive TCRs than the approximately 690-donor mean. Because counts were too low, seventeen rarely observed V segments, including chromosome 9 orphons, were left out of the earlier analysis of about 500 of the donors. According to a later analysis, parvovirus B19, influenza, CMV and Epstein-Barr virus appeared linked to several top co-occurrence clusters. CMV serostatus was the only immune exposure information available for the cohort. According to the authors, the approach could potentially be generalized to other disease states and immunological phenotypes. Specific HLA alleles were associated with over 15,000 TCR beta sequences at a false discovery rate of 0.05 in a later analysis. A total of 150 to 200 TCR beta chains were listed by the study as associated with cytomegalovirus.

As concerns this clone: Its antigen is unknown. In this CDR3 the conserved last residue, phenylalanine or tryptophan, is missing, so a read error is likely.

From its first to its last residue, the CDR3 has 16 amino acids. Only the CDR3 DNA stays, 48 bases, in frame from base 1. V is cut by 5 bases and J by 0 bases, and the space between the germline ends is 17 bases. Based on the germline V gene (reference sequence), the CDR1 and CDR2 sequences are SEHNR and FQNEAQ. The library was prepared using the immunoSEQ multiplex PCR assay. A mixture of 60 forward primers for TCR Vbeta segments and 13 reverse primers for TCR Jbeta segments was used in the multiplex PCR. Amplification of the CDR3 region of rearranged TCR beta genes was performed with a multiplex PCR assay on genomic DNA. The Illumina HiSeq System was used to sequence the amplified TCR beta libraries as 87-base-pair reads. As for the authors' bioinformatics: A later analysis counted approximately 76 million unique TCR beta chains across the 666 repertoires, and roughly 9.9 million of these chains were shared by at least two donors. Raw reads were error-corrected and collapsed into unique sequences by a nearest-neighbor algorithm in which closely related sequences were merged to remove PCR and sequencing errors. V, D and J gene segments were assigned by aligning CDR3 sequences to IMGT reference sequences. For a sequence to be retained, at least a six-nucleotide match to both a V gene segment and a J gene segment was required. A rearrangement counted as productive if the CDR3 had no stop codons and remained in frame with V and J, and every other rearrangement counted as non-productive. Following IMGT convention, CDR3 was defined as the stretch from the second conserved V-encoded cysteine up to the conserved J-encoded phenylalanine. In an earlier analysis of roughly 580 of the donors, sequences lacking an unambiguous match to a single V gene segment were excluded. In an earlier analysis of several hundred of the donors, a V segment was called functional when productive rearrangements were above 56.7%, and segregating when the standard deviation between donors exceeded 5%. A statistical classification framework was built for diagnosing cytomegalovirus status from the catalog of TCR beta chain sequences. In a later analysis, V and J genes were assigned by comparing TCR nucleotide sequences against IMGT/GENE-DB human TR gene sequences. A later analysis assigned CDR3 sequences and most-parsimonious VDJ recombination scenarios with the TCRdist pipeline. A later analysis defined each TCR beta chain by its CDR3 amino acid sequence plus V-gene family, and excluded reads lacking a unique V-gene family. As a way to deal with suspected cross-contamination and a sequencing artifact, a later analysis dropped more than 500 nucleotide sequences that were highly shared and had low generation probability. A later analysis calculated a clonal expansion index for each public chain from normalized within-repertoire ranks of inferred template counts. In a later analysis, generation probabilities were computed using a VDJ recombination model fitted to out-of-frame rearrangements, and the results were checked against IGoR. In a later analysis, TCR-TCR, TCR-HLA and TCR-CMV co-occurrence was scored with hypergeometric tests, and a repertoire-size bias correction was applied to TCR pairs. A later analysis estimated false discovery rates by permuting HLA or CMV assignments 20 times. In a later analysis, co-occurring TCRs were grouped using DBSCAN, and TCRdist sequence similarity was added for clustering within HLA-allele-positive subsets. Repertoires with fewer than 30,000 or more than 120,000 public chains, plus five repertoires with anomalous nucleotide sharing, were excluded from co-occurrence clustering. TCRdb limited this immuneACCESS table to in-frame rearrangements with V and J called. A share of clones is missing; checked studies link under half to unresolved V genes, and the rest is unexplained. V and J calls and clone size come straight from that table; D and trimming were deduced from the DNA. The sample includes about 190,000 clones, with approximately 80% observed a single time. The ten biggest clones cover around 3.5% of the sample.

The cohort was made up of 500 to 850 healthy bone marrow donors. At the time of sampling, every cohort member was nominally healthy, though immune exposures that went unrecorded were likely present. The donor was CMV seropositive and belonged to the group of 250 to 350 seropositive cohort members. A peripheral blood sample was provided by each donor, and peripheral blood mononuclear cells were used for TCR beta sequencing. The Qiagen DNeasy Blood Extraction Kit was used to extract genomic DNA from the blood cell samples. The V gene is TRBV7-9 and the J gene is TRBJ2-7; a weak D assignment points to TRBD2 (6 bases agree). The TCR sequence derives from a middle-aged man in good health and CMV-seropositive. Material: PBMCs. The bases read TGTGCCAGCAGCCCCGGGGGAAGGGAATCCTCCTACGAGCAGTACTCC. This translates into CASSPGGRESSYEQYS.